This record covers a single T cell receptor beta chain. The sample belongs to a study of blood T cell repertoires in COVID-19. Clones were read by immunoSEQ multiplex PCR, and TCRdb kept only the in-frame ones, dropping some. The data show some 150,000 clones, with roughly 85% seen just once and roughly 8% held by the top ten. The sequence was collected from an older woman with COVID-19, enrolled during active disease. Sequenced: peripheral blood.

The CDR3 loop is CASSLNRGQGYTF. CDR3 nucleotides: TGTGCCAGCAGCTTAAACAGGGGGCAAGGCTACACCTTC. The chain uses TRBV7-3 and TRBJ1-2, with 9 bases lining up with TRBD1. Per germline, CDR1 SGHTA and CDR2 FQGTGA. This CDR3 spans 13 amino acids. V gave up 1 base and J gave up 8 bases; unmatched junction bases: 2.